This T cell receptor beta chain was obtained from a study of blood T cell repertoires in COVID-19. Individuals aged about 18 to 100 years were recruited from roughly 22 US areas. Clones were read by immunoSEQ multiplex PCR, and TCRdb kept only the in-frame ones, dropping some. The sample consists of 330,000 or so clones, approximately 92% of them appearing once. The clonotype originates from a woman aged 30 to 39 who had recovered from COVID-19. Sequencing used PBMCs or T cells enriched from blood (not recorded which).

The CDR3 bases are TGTGCCAGCGGAGTCTACGAGCAGTACTTC. Protein product: CASGVYEQYF. This sequence joins TRBV2 and TRBJ2-7; D not certain. Germline lookup yields CDR1 SNHLY and CDR2 FYNNEI. V dropped 8 bases and J dropped 3 bases, with 5 bases sitting between them. The CDR3 consists of 10 residues. Filled out from reference TRBV2 and TRBJ2-7, the complete variable domain reads EPEVTQTPSHQVTQMGQEVILRCVPISNHLYFYWYRQILGQKVEFLVSFYNNEISEKSEIFDDQFSVERPDGSNFTLKIRSTKLEDSAMYFCASGVYEQYFGPGTRLTVT.